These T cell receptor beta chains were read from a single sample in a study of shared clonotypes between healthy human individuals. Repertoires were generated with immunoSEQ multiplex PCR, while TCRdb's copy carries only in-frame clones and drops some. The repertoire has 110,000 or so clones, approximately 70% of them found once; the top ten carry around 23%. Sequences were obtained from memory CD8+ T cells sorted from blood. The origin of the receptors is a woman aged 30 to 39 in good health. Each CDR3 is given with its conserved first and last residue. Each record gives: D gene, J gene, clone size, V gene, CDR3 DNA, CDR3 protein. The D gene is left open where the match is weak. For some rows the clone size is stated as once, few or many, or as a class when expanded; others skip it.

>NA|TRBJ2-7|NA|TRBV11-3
TGTGCCAGCAGACCACAACGGGACAACTACGAGCAGTACTTC
CASRPQRDNYEQYF
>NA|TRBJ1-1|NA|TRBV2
TGTGCCAGCAGTGGTCGGCAGGGGCCTCCAAGGTTCTTGCTGAACACTGAAGCTTTCTTT
CASSGRQGPPRFLLNTEAFF
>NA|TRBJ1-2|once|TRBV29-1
TGCAGCGTTTTAGCTAGCTATGGCTACACCTTC
CSVLASYGYTF
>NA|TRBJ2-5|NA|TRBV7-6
TGTGCCAGCAGCCAAAAGGAGGCTGAGACCCAGTACTTC
CASSQKEAETQYF
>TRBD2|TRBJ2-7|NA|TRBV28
TGTGCCAGCAGTTTTAGCGGGAGCTCCTACGAGCAGTACTTC
CASSFSGSSYEQYF
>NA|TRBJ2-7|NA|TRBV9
TGTGCCAGCAGCGTAGGGGGGAACCGCGAGCAGTACTTC
CASSVGGNREQYF
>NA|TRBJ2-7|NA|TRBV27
TGTGCCAGCAGTTTAGCAGGGGAGGACTACGAGCAGTACTTC
CASSLAGEDYEQYF
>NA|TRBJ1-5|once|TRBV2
TGTGCCAGCAGTGACCAGCTAAATCAGCCCCAGCATTTT
CASSDQLNQPQHF
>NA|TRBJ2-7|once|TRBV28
TGTGCCAGCAGTTTGCGGATTCGCCCGTACGAGCAGTACTTC
CASSLRIRPYEQYF
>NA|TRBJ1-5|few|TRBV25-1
TGTGCCAGCAGTGCGGGGGGGATAGGCCACAATCAGCCCCAGCATTTT
CASSAGGIGHNQPQHF
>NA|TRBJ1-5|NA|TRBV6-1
TGTGCCAGCCGCCGGGACGTCAATCAGCCCCAGCATTTT
CASRRDVNQPQHF
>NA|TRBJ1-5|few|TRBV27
TGTGCCAGCAGCTATTTTAGCAATCAGCCCCAGCATTTT
CASSYFSNQPQHF
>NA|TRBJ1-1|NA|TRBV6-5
TGTGCCAGCTGGGGATATCACGGTGAAGCTTTCTTT
CASWGYHGEAFF
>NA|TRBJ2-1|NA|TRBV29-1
TGCAGCGTTGAATTGGCCGATACCCCGCGCAATGAGCAGTTCTTC
CSVELADTPRNEQFF
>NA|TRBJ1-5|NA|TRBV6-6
TGTGCCAGCACCCGCGCTCCGGGGGCCAATCAGCCCCAGCATTTT
CASTRAPGANQPQHF
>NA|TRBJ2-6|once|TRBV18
TGTGCCAGCTCACCACCCCAATTCTCTGGGGCCAACGTCCTGACTTTC
CASSPPQFSGANVLTF
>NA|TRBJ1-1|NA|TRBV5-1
TGCGCCAGCAGCAAAGGGTGTTGCGCCACTGAAGCTTTCTTT
CASSKGCCATEAFF
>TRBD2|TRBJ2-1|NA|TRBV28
TGTGCCAGCAGCTCTCAAAGCGGGAGGGGCTCCTACAATGAGCAGTTCTTC
CASSSQSGRGSYNEQFF
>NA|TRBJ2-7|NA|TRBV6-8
TGTGCCAGCAGTTACTCGGAAGTGGGAGGCTCCTACGAGCAGTACTTC
CASSYSEVGGSYEQYF
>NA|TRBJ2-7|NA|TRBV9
TGTGCCAGCAGCGCCCTAGAACAGGGAATCCACGAGCAGTACTTC
CASSALEQGIHEQYF
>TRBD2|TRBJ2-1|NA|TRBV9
TGTGCCAGGAGACACGGGAGGACAAACAATGAGCAGTTCTTC
CARRHGRTNNEQFF
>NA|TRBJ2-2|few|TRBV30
TGTGCCTGCAAATCTCGGAACTTAAGGGAGCTGTTTTTT
CACKSRNLRELFF
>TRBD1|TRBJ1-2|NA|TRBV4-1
TGCGCCAGCAGCCAAAACGGACAGGATAGCTATGGCTACACCTTC
CASSQNGQDSYGYTF
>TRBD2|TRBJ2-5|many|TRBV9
TGTGCCAGCAGCGTAGGCGGGAGTGGGGAGACCCAGTACTTC
CASSVGGSGETQYF
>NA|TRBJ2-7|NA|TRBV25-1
TGTGCCAGCATGGACATCGCCACCTACGAGCAGTACTTC
CASMDIATYEQYF
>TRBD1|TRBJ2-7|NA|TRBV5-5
TGTGCCAGCAGCCCAGTAGGGGACAGGGGCTCCTACGAGCAGTACTTC
CASSPVGDRGSYEQYF
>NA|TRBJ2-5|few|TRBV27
TGTGCCAGCAGTTTAATCAGGGAAGAGACCCAGTACTTC
CASSLIREETQYF
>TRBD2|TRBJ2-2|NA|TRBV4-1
TGCGCCAGCAGCCAAGCTACGGGACTAGCGGCAAACACCGGGGAGCTGTTTTTT
CASSQATGLAANTGELFF
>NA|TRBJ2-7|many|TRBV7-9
TGTGCCAGCAGCTTAGGGGCCACGACCTACGAGCAGTACTTC
CASSLGATTYEQYF
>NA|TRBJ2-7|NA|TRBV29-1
TGCAGAGACCTAACAGGGACCTTCTCCTGCGAGCAGTACTTC
CRDLTGTFSCEQYF
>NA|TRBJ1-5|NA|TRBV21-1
TGTGCCAGCAGCAAAATTTGGGGTTGGGTTCTAGGGGCCTGCAATCAGCCCCAGCATTTT
CASSKIWGWVLGACNQPQHF
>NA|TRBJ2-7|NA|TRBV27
TGTGCCAGCAGTTTGATCCGGGAAGACGAGCAGTACTTC
CASSLIREDEQYF
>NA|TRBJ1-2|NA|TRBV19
TGTGCCAGTAGTATGGGACGGATTAACTATGGCTACACCTTC
CASSMGRINYGYTF
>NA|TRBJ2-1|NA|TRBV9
TGTGCCAGCAGCGTAGTGGCTTCCGCAGAGCAGTTCTTC
CASSVVASAEQFF
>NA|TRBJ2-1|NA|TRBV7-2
TGTGCCAGCAGCTACGGTCCAAACAATGAGCAGTTCTTC
CASSYGPNNEQFF
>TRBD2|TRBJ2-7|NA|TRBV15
TGTGCCACCAGCAGAGAGAGCGGGAACTTCAACGAGCAGTACTTC
CATSRESGNFNEQYF
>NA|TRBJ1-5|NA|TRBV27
TGTGCCAGCAGTTTTTCCGGGAATCAGCCCCAGCATTTT
CASSFSGNQPQHF
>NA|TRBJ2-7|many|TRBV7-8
TGTGCCAGCAGCTTAGCTGTCACCGTCTACGAGCAGTACTTC
CASSLAVTVYEQYF
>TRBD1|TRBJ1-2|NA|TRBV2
TGTGCCAGCCCAAAAGGGACAGGGGGTCGGGGCTACACCTTC
CASPKGTGGRGYTF
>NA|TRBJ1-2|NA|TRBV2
TGTGCCAGCAGTGATGACAGCTACTATGGCTACACCTTC
CASSDDSYYGYTF
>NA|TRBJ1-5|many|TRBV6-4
TGTGCCAGCAGTGCTGATTATAGCAATCAGCCCCAGCATTTT
CASSADYSNQPQHF
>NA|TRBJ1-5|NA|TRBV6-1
TGTGCCAGCATGGGGGGCCGTAGCAATCAGCCCCAGCATTTT
CASMGGRSNQPQHF
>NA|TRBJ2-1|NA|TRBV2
TGTGCCAGCCTTAGTGAGAACTCCTACAATGAGCAGTTCTTC
CASLSENSYNEQFF
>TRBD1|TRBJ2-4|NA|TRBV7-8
TGTGCCAGCAGCCAAAGTTTGGGACAGGGTTTGATTGAAAACATTCAGTACTTC
CASSQSLGQGLIENIQYF
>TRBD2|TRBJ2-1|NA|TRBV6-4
TGTGCCAGCAGTGATGGGACTAGCGGAAATGAGCAGTTCTTC
CASSDGTSGNEQFF
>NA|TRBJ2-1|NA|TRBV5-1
TGCGCCAGCAGCTTGGTCGGGGGCAAGCCGAATGAGCAGTTCTTC
CASSLVGGKPNEQFF
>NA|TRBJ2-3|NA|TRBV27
TGTGCCAGCAGCCGCCGCGAGGGCCCAGATACGCAGTATTTT
CASSRREGPDTQYF
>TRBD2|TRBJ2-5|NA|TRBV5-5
TGTGCCAGCTCCCGACTAGCGGGTGAGACCCAGTACTTC
CASSRLAGETQYF
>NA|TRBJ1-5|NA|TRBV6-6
TGTGCCAGCAGGGACCTATCGGGGAGCAATCAGCCCCAGCATTTT
CASRDLSGSNQPQHF
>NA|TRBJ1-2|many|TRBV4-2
TGTGCCAGCAGCCAACTGGACACGGACTATGGCTACACCTTC
CASSQLDTDYGYTF
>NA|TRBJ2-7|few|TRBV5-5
TGTGCCAGCAGCTTGGATTGGGGGACCTACGAGCAGTACTTC
CASSLDWGTYEQYF
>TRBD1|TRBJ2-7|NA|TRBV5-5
TGTGCCAGCAGCCCGGGACAGTCCTACGAGCAGTACTTC
CASSPGQSYEQYF
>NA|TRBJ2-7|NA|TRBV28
TGTGCCAGCACCACATCGGAGGGGGTAAACTACGAGCAGTACTTC
CASTTSEGVNYEQYF
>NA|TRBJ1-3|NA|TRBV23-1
TGCGCCAGCAGTCAATCGGGGCAGGGTCGTGGAAACACCATATATTTT
CASSQSGQGRGNTIYF
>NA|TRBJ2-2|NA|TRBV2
TGTGCCAGCAGTGGAGAAGCCGAGGTGGGAAGGGAGCTGTTTTTT
CASSGEAEVGRELFF
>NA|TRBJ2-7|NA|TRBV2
TGTGCCCTCACCCCAGTCGCCCGCTACGAGCAGTACTTC
CALTPVARYEQYF
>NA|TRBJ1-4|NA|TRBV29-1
TGCAGCGTTCGAGCGGGGAATGAAAAACTGTTTTTT
CSVRAGNEKLFF